This T cell receptor (beta chain) was documented in a study of identical twins. Overall study findings and caveats: Models, which agreed with sharing between unrelated individuals, nonetheless underestimated the out-of-frame TCR alpha sharing seen in monozygotic twins. Researchers caution that invariant MAIT and iNKT cells could partly confound zero-insertion analyses. Findings came from cross-sectional statistics, without long-term follow-up of donors.

TCRdb analysed the 5' RACE reads with MiXCR anew, one entry per CDR3 protein. The repertoire holds approximately 240,000 distinct CDR3 sequences, with about 14% as singletons. As to this clonotype: What it binds is unknown.

V lost 0 bases and J lost 7; bases outside the gene matches: 4. The length of the CDR3 is 14 residues. The germline V gene has CDR1 DFQATT and CDR2 SNEGSKA (reference sequence). The rearrangement joins TRBV20-1 to TRBJ2-1, with 9 positions matching TRBD2. This receptor was obtained from a young woman in good health. The sample taken for sequencing was memory (CD45RO+) T cells sorted from blood. CDR3 nucleotides: TGCAGTGCTAGAGATAGCGGGAGACGTAATGAGCAGTTCTTC. It encodes CSARDSGRRNEQFF.